The rows below give T cell receptor beta chains drawn from one sample of a study of Graves' ophthalmopathy and Graves' hyperthyroidism. MiXCR, run by TCRdb on the multiplex PCR reads, gives a single entry per CDR3 protein. The table includes about 700,000 distinct CDR3 sequences, roughly 40% detected once. The source material was peripheral blood. Every receptor here comes from an adult man with Graves' ophthalmopathy. Each CDR3 is given with its conserved first and last residue. D genes are given only for firm matches. Size is omitted from some rows. Given values are once, few, many or a class for expanded clones.

J gene	clone size	D gene	V gene	CDR3 length	CDR3 DNA	CDR3 protein
TRBJ2-7	few	.	TRBV7-9	16	TGTGCCAGCAGCTTAAGTAACGTCGGGGGAAGTGGCGAGCAGTACTTC	CASSLSNVGGSGEQYF
TRBJ2-2	.	.	TRBV25-1	12	TGTGCCAGCGGATTGGTAACCGGGGAGCTGTTTTTT	CASGLVTGELFF
TRBJ1-2	.	TRBD1	TRBV2	14	TGTGCCAGCAGGGCACAGGGGGGGGACTATGGCTACACCTTC	CASRAQGGDYGYTF
TRBJ1-5	.	TRBD1	TRBV12-3/TRBV12-4	14	TGTGCCAGCAGTTTGGACAGGGAATCTCAGCCCCAGCATTTT	CASSLDRESQPQHF
TRBJ1-2	many	.	TRBV7-9	16	TGTGCCAGCAGCTCAACACCCAGGATTGATTCCTATGGCTACACCTTC	CASSSTPRIDSYGYTF
TRBJ2-7	few	.	TRBV11-2	9	TGTGCCAGCAGCTTAGAGCAGTACTTC	CASSLEQYF
TRBJ2-7	.	.	TRBV11-2	15	TGTGCCAGCAGCTTAGACAGGACACCATCCTACGAGCAGTACTTC	CASSLDRTPSYEQYF
TRBJ1-5	once	.	TRBV15	14	TGTGCCACCAGCAGCGTAGGGGACAATCAGCCCCAGCATTTT	CATSSVGDNQPQHF
TRBJ2-6	.	.	TRBV15	16	TGTGCCACCAGCAGACCAACGGGGGCTGGGGCCAACGTCCTGACTTTC	CATSRPTGAGANVLTF
TRBJ2-5	.	TRBD1	TRBV5-4	14	TGTGCCAGCAGGGACGGGACAGGGAAAGAGACCCAGTACTTC	CASRDGTGKETQYF
TRBJ2-5	many	.	TRBV7-8	13	TGTGCCAGCAGCATAACCTTCGGGGAGACCCAGTACTTC	CASSITFGETQYF
TRBJ1-5	.	.	TRBV20-1	17	TGCAGTGCTCCCGACGCGGGTGGGGGCAGGAGCAATCAGCCCCAGCATTTT	CSAPDAGGGRSNQPQHF
TRBJ1-2	.	.	TRBV7-9	16	TGTGCCAGCAGCCCTCGGACGGGAGGGCCTAACTATGGCTACACCTTC	CASSPRTGGPNYGYTF
TRBJ1-4	many	TRBD1	TRBV12-3/TRBV12-4	13	TGTGCCAGCACGGGACAGGGTAATGAAAAACTGTTTTTT	CASTGQGNEKLFF
TRBJ1-2	many	.	TRBV12-3/TRBV12-4	16	TGTGCCAGCAGTCGTGGGGGGTCTCCTTCGCTTTATGGCTACACCTTC	CASSRGGSPSLYGYTF
TRBJ1-2	many	.	TRBV29-1	15	TGCAGCGTTGAGGACAGCTCAGAAGTATCCCGTGGCTACACCTTC	CSVEDSSEVSRGYTF
TRBJ1-3	many	.	TRBV12-3/TRBV12-4	13	TGTGCCAGCAGTAGGGGAACTGGAAACACCATATATTTT	CASSRGTGNTIYF
TRBJ1-5	.	.	TRBV11-2	15	TGTGCCAGCAGCTCCCAAGGGGGGCATATTCAGCCCCAGCATTTT	CASSSQGGHIQPQHF
TRBJ2-7	few	.	TRBV12-3/TRBV12-4	13	TGTGCCAGCAGTTTAGGGGGGCGGTTCGAGCAGTACTTC	CASSLGGRFEQYF
TRBJ2-7	many	.	TRBV10-3	14	TGTGCCATCAGCGGCGGGCTACAAGGCTACGAGCAGTACTTC	CAISGGLQGYEQYF
TRBJ1-2	once	TRBD1	TRBV2	13	TGTGCCAGCAAAGGGACAGGGGACTCTGGCTACACCTTC	CASKGTGDSGYTF
TRBJ1-3	.	.	TRBV2	17	TGTGCCAGCAGTTACTCGACTAGCGGGGGCTCTGGAAACACCATATATTTT	CASSYSTSGGSGNTIYF
TRBJ1-3	many	.	TRBV25-1	15	TGTGCCAGCAGTGCCGGATCACGTTCTGGAAACACCATATATTTT	CASSAGSRSGNTIYF
TRBJ2-7	.	TRBD1	TRBV10-3	17	TGTGCCAGCAGGTCGAGATGGGTTCGGGACAGGTCCTACGAGCAGTACTTC	CASRSRWVRDRSYEQYF
TRBJ1-5	.	.	TRBV7-9	17	TGTGCCAGCAGTTTAAGTAGTGGCGGGGGGTTGACTCAGCCCCAGCATTTT	CASSLSSGGGLTQPQHF
TRBJ1-1	many	.	TRBV15	15	TGTGCCACCAGCAGAGGTGACAGACCGAACACTGAAGCTTTCTTT	CATSRGDRPNTEAFF